The 16 T cell receptor beta chains below were found in one sample sequenced in a study of beta chain features in type 1 diabetes. Expressed TCRB transcripts were sequenced because the entire RNA isolate underwent reverse transcription. Repertoires were generated with immunoSEQ multiplex PCR, while TCRdb's copy carries only in-frame clones and drops some. This table has more than 300,000 clones, around 8.5% appearing once. Their target antigens are unknown. Study-wide results and limits: Shortening that was moderate but significant affected the TCRB CDR3s of Type 1 diabetes patients in all four CD4+ subsets.

Sequencing was carried out using central memory CD4+ T cells from blood. Every receptor here comes from a man aged 30-40 years with type 1 diabetes.

This chain uses TRBV5-6 with TRBJ1-1; perhaps TRBD1 as D (5 bases). The V end was cut by 1 base, the J end by 4 bases, with 14 bases between. Germline V gene data show CDR1 as SGHDT and CDR2 as YYEEEE. The CDR3 contains 15 residues. The CDR3 reads CASSLSAAGGTEAFF. DNA of the CDR3: TGTGCCAGCAGCTTGAGTGCAGCGGGGGGCACTGAAGCTTTCTTT.

The rearrangement uses TRBV5-6 and TRBJ1-6, with TRBD1 identical over 9 bases. The germline gives CDR1 SGHDT, CDR2 YYEEEE. V shed 2 bases, J shed 6 bases, and the junction held 3 bases outside the gene matches. This CDR3 has 15 residues. The CDR3 loop reads CASSFDRGANSPLHF. The DNA for the CDR3 is TGTGCCAGCAGCTTCGACAGGGGGGCTAATTCACCCCTCCACTTT. Supplemented by reference TRBV5-6 and TRBJ1-6, the full variable domain reads DAGVTQSPTHLIKTRGQQVTLRCSPKSGHDTVSWYQQALGQGPQFIFQYYEEEERQRGNFPDRFSGHQFPNYSSELNVNALLLGDSALYLCASSFDRGANSPLHFGNGTRLTVT.

The chain links TRBV2 to TRBJ2-3; D may be TRBD2 (6 bases). The CDR3 sequence is 14 residues long. CDR1 and CDR2 from the germline V gene are SNHLY and FYNNEI. Trimming cost V 8 bases and J 0 bases, with 12 bases left between them. CDR3 residues: CASGWRGSTDTQYF. The CDR3 coding sequence is TGTGCCAGCGGATGGCGGGGTAGCACAGATACGCAGTATTTT.

The rearrangement uses TRBV29-1 and TRBJ2-7; 7 bases are a match to TRBD1. This CDR3 has 13 amino acids. Trimming at V came to 6 bases and at J to 4 bases, leaving 9 bases not matched to a gene. Germline V gene sequence: CDR1 SQVTM, CDR2 ANQGSEA. The CDR3 DNA is TGCAGCGTGAGGGGGACAGCAGTTTACGAGCAGTACTTC. Encoded protein: CSVRGTAVYEQYF.

This clone has more than one count but fewer than ten. The chain combines TRBV18 with TRBJ2-5; possibly TRBD1 for D (6 bases). The CDR3 spans 12 residues. Germline values: CDR1 KGHSH, CDR2 LQKENI. Trimming pared 6 bases from V and 5 bases from J, leaving 10 bases between. CDR3 protein: CASSTGTETQYF. The DNA of the CDR3 is TGTGCCAGCTCCACAGGGACGGAGACCCAGTACTTC. Full variable domain (missing parts from reference TRBV18 and TRBJ2-5): NAGVMQNPRHLVRRRGQEARLRCSPMKGHSHVYWYRQLPEEGLKFMVYLQKENIIDESGMPKERFSAEFPKEGPSILRIQQVVRGDSAAYFCASSTGTETQYFGPGTRLLVL.

A few counts support this clone. This chain joins TRBV18 and TRBJ2-3; tentatively, D is TRBD1 or TRBD2 (5 bases each). This CDR3 region has 16 residues. The germline gives CDR1 KGHSH, CDR2 LQKENI. Trimming stripped 3 bases from V and 0 bases from J, with 13 bases between. CDR3 bases: TGTGCCAGCTCACCCCCCGTACGGGGCAGCACAGATACGCAGTATTTT. This gives the protein CASSPPVRGSTDTQYF.

V and J are TRBV2 and TRBJ2-7; D call uncertain. The germline CDR1 and CDR2 sequences are SNHLY and FYNNEI. The CDR3 is 15 residues long. The ends were cut back, 3 bases at V and 0 bases at J, with 12 bases in the middle. CDR3 sequence reads: CASSEWLLSSYEQYF. CDR3 nucleotides: TGTGCCAGCAGTGAGTGGCTCCTAAGCTCCTACGAGCAGTACTTC.

This chain links TRBV29-1 with TRBJ2-1; D possibly corresponds to TRBD2 (5 bases). The CDR3 sequence is 11 residues long. Germline values: CDR1 SQVTM, CDR2 ANQGSEA. Between the trimmed V and J ends, which lost 6 bases and 7 bases, there was a span of 10 bases. As DNA, the CDR3 is TGCAGCGTCCTCACTAGTAATGAGCAGTTCTTC. This translates into CSVLTSNEQFF.

This clone was found a few times. The rearrangement joins TRBV29-1 to TRBJ1-1, with a tentative D call TRBD1 (5 bases). CDR1 and CDR2 from the germline V gene are SQVTM and ANQGSEA. This CDR3 has 14 amino acids. Trimming left V 5 bases short and J 1 base short, with 14 bases between. CDR3 in DNA: TGCAGCGTTCTGCCGGGGACTCCGAACACTGAAGCTTTCTTT. Amino acids: CSVLPGTPNTEAFF.

This clone turned up a few times. The chain combines TRBV7-2 with TRBJ2-7; perhaps TRBD2 as D (6 bases). CDR3 length: 14 residues. Per the germline V gene, CDR1 is SGHTA and CDR2 is FQGNSA. V dropped 2 bases and J dropped 4 bases, with 12 bases sitting between them. The CDR3 DNA reads TGTGCCAGCAGCTTAAGGCGGGACGGGTACGAGCAGTACTTC. Translation: CASSLRRDGYEQYF.

This clone was counted only a few times. The chain combines TRBV29-1 with TRBJ1-1; no firm D call. Trimming took 0 bases from V and 6 from J, leaving 5 bases between them. The CDR3 has 11 residues. CDR1 and CDR2 from the germline V gene are SQVTM and ANQGSEA. For the CDR3, the DNA is TGCAGCGTTGAAGATGGCGCTGAAGCTTTCTTT. It specifies CSVEDGAEAFF.

J is TRBJ2-6 and V is TRBV30; TRBD1 agrees at 9 bases. V trimming: 5 bases; J trimming: 2 bases; junction bases outside the gene matches: 1. The CDR3 runs 14 residues. The germline V gene has CDR1 GTSNPN and CDR2 SVGIG (reference sequence). CDR3 sequence: CAWDRGAGANVLTF. CDR3 nucleotides: TGTGCCTGGGACAGGGGGGCTGGGGCCAACGTCCTGACTTTC.

This chain links TRBV7-6 with TRBJ2-5; 10 bases map to TRBD2. The CDR3 extends over 18 amino acids. Germline V gives CDR1 SGHVS, CDR2 FNYEAQ. The ends lost 1 base at V and 4 bases at J; junction bases unmatched: 12. The CDR3 bases are TGTGCCAGCAGCTTAGGAGGCCTAGCGGGGGTTGTAGGAGAGACCCAGTACTTC. Its translation is CASSLGGLAGVVGETQYF.

This sequence joins TRBV5-1 and TRBJ1-5; 7 nucleotides align to TRBD1. The CDR3 is 18 amino acids. V lost 0 bases, J lost 5 bases, and 14 bases stayed unmatched. Per the germline V gene, CDR1 is SGHRS and CDR2 is YFSETQ. The CDR3 is CASSLGPQGGGDHQPQHF. CDR3 in DNA: TGCGCCAGCAGCTTGGGCCCCCAGGGAGGGGGCGATCATCAGCCCCAGCATTTT.

This chain links TRBV6-5 with TRBJ1-2, with D possibly TRBD1 on 5 matching bases. Germline V CDR1 and CDR2: MNHEY, SVGAGI. With 5 bases removed from V and 7 bases from J, the gap between germline ends came to 8 bases. This CDR3 contains 11 residues. CDR3 in DNA: TGTGCCAGCAGTCATGACAGTGGCTACACCTTC. Its protein product is CASSHDSGYTF.

V gene TRBV5-6 combines with J gene TRBJ2-3; possible D gene TRBD1, 6 bases. Germline lookup yields CDR1 SGHDT and CDR2 YYEEEE. V was cut by 3 bases and J by 0 bases, with 11 bases left in between. The CDR3 totals 15 residues. The CDR3 sequence: CASSWGTISTDTQYF. The CDR3 DNA is TGTGCCAGCAGCTGGGGGACAATTAGCACAGATACGCAGTATTTT.